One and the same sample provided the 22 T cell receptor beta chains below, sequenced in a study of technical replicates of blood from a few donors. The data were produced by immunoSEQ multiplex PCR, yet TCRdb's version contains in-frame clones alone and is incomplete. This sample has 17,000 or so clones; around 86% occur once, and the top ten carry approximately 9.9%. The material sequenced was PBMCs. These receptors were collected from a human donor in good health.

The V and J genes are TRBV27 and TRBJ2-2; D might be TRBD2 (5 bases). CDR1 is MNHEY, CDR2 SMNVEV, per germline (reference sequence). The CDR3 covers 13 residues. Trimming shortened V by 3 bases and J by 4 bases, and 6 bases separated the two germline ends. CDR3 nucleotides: TGTGCCAGCAGTTTCCGGGGCACCGGGGAGCTGTTTTTT. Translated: CASSFRGTGELFF.

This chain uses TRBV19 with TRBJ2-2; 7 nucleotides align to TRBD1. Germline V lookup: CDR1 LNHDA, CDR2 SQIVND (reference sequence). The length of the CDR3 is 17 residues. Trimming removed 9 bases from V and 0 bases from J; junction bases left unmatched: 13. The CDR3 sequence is CASRDRRGRSNTGELFF. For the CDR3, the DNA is TGTGCCAGCCGGGACAGAAGGGGTCGATCGAACACCGGGGAGCTGTTTTTT.

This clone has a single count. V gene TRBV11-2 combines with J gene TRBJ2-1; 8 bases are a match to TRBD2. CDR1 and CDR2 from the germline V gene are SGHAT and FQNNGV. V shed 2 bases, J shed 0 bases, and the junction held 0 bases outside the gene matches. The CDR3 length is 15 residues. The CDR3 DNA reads TGTGCCAGCAGCTTAAGCGGGAGCTCCTACAATGAGCAGTTCTTC. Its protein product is CASSLSGSSYNEQFF.

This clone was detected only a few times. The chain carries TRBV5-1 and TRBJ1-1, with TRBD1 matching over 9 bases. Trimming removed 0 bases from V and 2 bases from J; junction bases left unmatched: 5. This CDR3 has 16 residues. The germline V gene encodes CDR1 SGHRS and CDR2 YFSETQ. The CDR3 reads CASSLAGTGLNTEAFF. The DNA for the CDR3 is TGCGCCAGCAGCTTGGCCGGGACAGGGTTAAACACTGAAGCTTTCTTT.

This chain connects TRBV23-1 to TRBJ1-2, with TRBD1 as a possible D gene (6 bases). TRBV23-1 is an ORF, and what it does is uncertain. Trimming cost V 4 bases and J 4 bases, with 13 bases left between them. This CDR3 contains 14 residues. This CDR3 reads CASSLHREGYGYTF. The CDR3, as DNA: TGCGCCAGCAGTCTTCACAGGGAAGGCTATGGCTACACCTTC.

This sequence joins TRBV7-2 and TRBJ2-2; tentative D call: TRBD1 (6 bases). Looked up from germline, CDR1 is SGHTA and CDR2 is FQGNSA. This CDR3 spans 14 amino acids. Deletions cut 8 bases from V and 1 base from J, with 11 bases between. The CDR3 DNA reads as TGTGCCAGCGGCCCACAGGGGAACACCGGGGAGCTGTTTTTT. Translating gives CASGPQGNTGELFF.

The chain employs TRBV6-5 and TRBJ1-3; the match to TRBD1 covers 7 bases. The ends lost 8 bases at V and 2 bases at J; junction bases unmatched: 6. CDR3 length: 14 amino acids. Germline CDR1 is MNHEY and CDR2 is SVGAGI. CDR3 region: CASGRGKAGNTIYF. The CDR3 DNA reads TGTGCCAGCGGCAGGGGGAAAGCTGGAAACACCATATATTTT.

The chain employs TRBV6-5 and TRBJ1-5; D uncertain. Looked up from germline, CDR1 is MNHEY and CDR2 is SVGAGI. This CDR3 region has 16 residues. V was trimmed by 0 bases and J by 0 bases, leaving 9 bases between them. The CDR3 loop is CASSYSGPYSNQPQHF. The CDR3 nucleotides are TGTGCCAGCAGTTACTCTGGGCCATATAGCAATCAGCCCCAGCATTTT.

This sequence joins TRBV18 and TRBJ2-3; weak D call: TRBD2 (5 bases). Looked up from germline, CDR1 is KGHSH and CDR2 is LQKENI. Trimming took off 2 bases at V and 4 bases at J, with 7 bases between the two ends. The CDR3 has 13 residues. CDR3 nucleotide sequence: TGTGCCAGCTCACCAGGAGGCGCAGATACGCAGTATTTT. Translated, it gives CASSPGGADTQYF.

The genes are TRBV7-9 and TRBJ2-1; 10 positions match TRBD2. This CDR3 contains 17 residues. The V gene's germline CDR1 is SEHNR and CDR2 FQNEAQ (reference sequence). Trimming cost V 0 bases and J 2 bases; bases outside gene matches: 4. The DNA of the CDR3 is TGTGCCAGCAGCTTAGCGCTAACTAGCGGGACCTACAATGAGCAGTTCTTC. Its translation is CASSLALTSGTYNEQFF. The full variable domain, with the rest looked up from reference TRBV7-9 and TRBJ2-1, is DTGVSQNPRHKITKRGQNVTFRCDPISEHNRLYWYRQTLGQGPEFLTYFQNEAQLEKSRLLSDRFSAERPKGSFSTLEIQRTEQGDSAMYLCASSLALTSGTYNEQFFGPGTRLTVL.

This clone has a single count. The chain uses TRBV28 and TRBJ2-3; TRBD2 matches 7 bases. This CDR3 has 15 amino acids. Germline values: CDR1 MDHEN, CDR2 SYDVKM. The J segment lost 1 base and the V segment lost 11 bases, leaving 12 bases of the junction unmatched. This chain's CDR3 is CAGATTSRGTDTQYF. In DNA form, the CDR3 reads TGTGCCGGAGCAACGACTAGCCGGGGCACAGATACGCAGTATTTT.

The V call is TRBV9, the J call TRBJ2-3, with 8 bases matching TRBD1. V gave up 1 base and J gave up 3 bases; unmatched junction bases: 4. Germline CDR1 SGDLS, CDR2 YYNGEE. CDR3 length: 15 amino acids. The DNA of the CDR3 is TGTGCCAGCAGCGTACAGGGGGCGCATACAGATACGCAGTATTTT. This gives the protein CASSVQGAHTDTQYF. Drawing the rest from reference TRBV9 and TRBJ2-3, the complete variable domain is DSGVTQTPKHLITATGQRVTLRCSPRSGDLSVYWYQQSLDQGLQFLIQYYNGEERAKGNILERFSAQQFPDLHSELNLSSLELGDSALYFCASSVQGAHTDTQYFGPGTRLTVL.

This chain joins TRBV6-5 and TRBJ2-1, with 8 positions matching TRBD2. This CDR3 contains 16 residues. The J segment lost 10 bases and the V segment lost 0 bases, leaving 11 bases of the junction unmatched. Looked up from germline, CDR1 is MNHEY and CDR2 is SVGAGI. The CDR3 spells CASSYSSTSGRREQFF. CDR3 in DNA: TGTGCCAGCAGTTACTCCAGCACTAGCGGAAGGCGCGAGCAGTTCTTC.

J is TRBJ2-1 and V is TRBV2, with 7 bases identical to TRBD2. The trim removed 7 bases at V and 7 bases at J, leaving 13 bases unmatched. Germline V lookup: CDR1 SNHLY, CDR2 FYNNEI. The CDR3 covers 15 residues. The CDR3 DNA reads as TGTGCCAGCACCGGTCGTGGCGGGAGTAGGAATGAGCAGTTCTTC. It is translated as CASTGRGGSRNEQFF.

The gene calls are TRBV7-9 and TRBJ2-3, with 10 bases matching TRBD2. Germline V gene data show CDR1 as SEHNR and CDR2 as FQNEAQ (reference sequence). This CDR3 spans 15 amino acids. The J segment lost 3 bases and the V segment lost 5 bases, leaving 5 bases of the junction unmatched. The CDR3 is CASSPLAGGTDTQYF. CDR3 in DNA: TGTGCCAGCAGCCCCTTAGCGGGAGGAACAGATACGCAGTATTTT.

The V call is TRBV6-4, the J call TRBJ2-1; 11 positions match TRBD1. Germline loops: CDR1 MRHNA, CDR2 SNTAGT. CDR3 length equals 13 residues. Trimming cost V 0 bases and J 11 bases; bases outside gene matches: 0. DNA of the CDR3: TGTGCCAGCAGTGACTCGGACAGGGGGCAGCAGTTCTTC. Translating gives CASSDSDRGQQFF.

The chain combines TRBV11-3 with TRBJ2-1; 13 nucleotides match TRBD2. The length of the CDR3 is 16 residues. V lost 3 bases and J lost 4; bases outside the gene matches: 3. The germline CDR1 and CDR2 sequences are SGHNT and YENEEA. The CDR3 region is CASSLGTSGNYNEQFF. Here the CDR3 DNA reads TGTGCCAGCAGCTTGGGGACTAGCGGGAATTACAATGAGCAGTTCTTC.

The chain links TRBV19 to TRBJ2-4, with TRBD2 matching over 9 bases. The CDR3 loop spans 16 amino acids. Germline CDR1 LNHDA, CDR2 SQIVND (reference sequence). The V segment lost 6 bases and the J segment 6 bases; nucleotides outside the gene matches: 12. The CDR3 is CASRTSPIAGANIQYF. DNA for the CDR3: TGTGCCAGTAGAACGTCCCCCATAGCGGGAGCAAACATTCAGTACTTC.

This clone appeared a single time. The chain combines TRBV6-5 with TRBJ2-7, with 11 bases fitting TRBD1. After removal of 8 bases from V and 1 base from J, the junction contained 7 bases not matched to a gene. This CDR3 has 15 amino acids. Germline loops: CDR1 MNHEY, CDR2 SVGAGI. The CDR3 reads CASCTGTGGSYEQYF. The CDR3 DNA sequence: TGTGCCAGCTGCACCGGGACAGGGGGTTCCTACGAGCAGTACTTC.

CDR3 in DNA: TGCAGCGTGGGGCAGCTCCTACCAGGCGAGCAGTACTTC. This codes for CSVGQLLPGEQYF. The V and J genes are TRBV29-1 and TRBJ2-7; weak D call: TRBD1 (5 bases). The CDR3 length is 13 residues. Trimming shortened V by 6 bases and J by 6 bases, and 18 bases separated the two germline ends. Germline values: CDR1 SQVTM, CDR2 ANQGSEA.

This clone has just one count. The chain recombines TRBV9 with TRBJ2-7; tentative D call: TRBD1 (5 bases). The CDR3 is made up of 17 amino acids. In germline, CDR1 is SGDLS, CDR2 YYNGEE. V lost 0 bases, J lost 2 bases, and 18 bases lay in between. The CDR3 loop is CASSVGGDSSSTYEQYF. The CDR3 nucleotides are TGTGCCAGCAGCGTAGGAGGCGACAGCTCATCCACCTACGAGCAGTACTTC.

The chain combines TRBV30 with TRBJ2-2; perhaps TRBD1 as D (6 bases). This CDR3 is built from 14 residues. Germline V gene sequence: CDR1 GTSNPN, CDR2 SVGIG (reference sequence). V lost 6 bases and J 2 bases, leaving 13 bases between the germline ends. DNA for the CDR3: TGTGCCTGCCCTAGGACAGTAAACACCGGGGAGCTGTTTTTT. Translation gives CACPRTVNTGELFF.